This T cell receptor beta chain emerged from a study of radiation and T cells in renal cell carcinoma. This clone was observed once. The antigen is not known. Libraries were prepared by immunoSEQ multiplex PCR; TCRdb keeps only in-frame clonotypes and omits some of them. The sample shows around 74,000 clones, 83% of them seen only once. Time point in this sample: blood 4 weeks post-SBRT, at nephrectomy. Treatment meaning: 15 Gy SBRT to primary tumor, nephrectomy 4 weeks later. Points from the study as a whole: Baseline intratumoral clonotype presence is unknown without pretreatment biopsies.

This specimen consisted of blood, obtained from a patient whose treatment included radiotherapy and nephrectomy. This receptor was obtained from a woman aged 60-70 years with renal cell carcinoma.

The CDR3 DNA reads as TGTGCCAGCAGTAACACTAAAGAGACCCAGTACTTC. Its translation: CASSNTKETQYF. The V call is TRBV2, the J call TRBJ2-5, with D unclear. Germline CDR1 and CDR2: SNHLY and FYNNEI. The CDR3 sequence is 12 residues long. V lost 5 bases and J lost 3, with 7 bases in between.